Below are 16 T cell receptor beta chains sequenced from a single sample in a study of identical twins. MiXCR was run by TCRdb on the 5' RACE reads, yielding one entry per CDR3 protein. The sample yields around 470,000 distinct CDR3 sequences, approximately 14% seen once. This sample was also put to use in a study of yellow fever vaccine responses in identical twins.

The specimen was CD4+ T cells sorted from blood. The receptors derive from a woman under 30 in good health.

V usage is TRBV3-1 and J usage is TRBJ2-1; unclear D gene. V lost 0 bases and J 0 bases, leaving 6 bases between the germline ends. The CDR3 extends over 15 amino acids. The germline CDR1 and CDR2 sequences are LGHDT and YNNKEL (reference sequence). CDR3 sequence: CASSQDHSSYNEQFF. CDR3 sequence (DNA): TGTGCCAGCAGCCAAGATCATAGCTCCTACAATGAGCAGTTCTTC.

The V gene is TRBV20-1, the J gene TRBJ2-7, with D perhaps matching TRBD1 (5 bases). Germline CDR1 is DFQATT and CDR2 is SNEGSKA (reference sequence). Trimming left V 0 bases short and J 3 bases short, with 12 bases between. CDR3 length equals 14 residues. This chain's CDR3 is CSARESARVYEQYF. The CDR3 nucleotides are TGCAGTGCTAGAGAGTCGGCCAGGGTCTACGAGCAGTACTTC.

The gene calls are TRBV7-2 and TRBJ2-1; 8 nucleotides line up with TRBD1. The V segment lost 5 bases and the J segment 5 bases; nucleotides outside the gene matches: 14. Germline V lookup: CDR1 SGHTA, CDR2 FQGNSA. The CDR3 contains 17 residues. CDR3: CASSPHTGQGGNNEQFF. In nucleotides, the CDR3 is TGTGCCAGCAGCCCTCACACAGGACAGGGTGGTAACAATGAGCAGTTCTTC.

CDR3 nucleotides: TGCAGTGCTAGTGGGACTAGCGGGAGGCTCTCCTACAATGAGCAGTTCTTC. It encodes CSASGTSGRLSYNEQFF. The chain combines TRBV20-1 with TRBJ2-1, with TRBD2 identical over 15 bases. The J segment lost 0 bases and the V segment lost 3 bases, leaving 3 bases of the junction unmatched. Germline CDR1 reads DFQATT; CDR2 reads SNEGSKA (reference sequence). The CDR3 has 17 residues.

The V and J genes are TRBV12-3 or TRBV12-4 and TRBJ1-4; D is undetermined. Trimming left V 1 base short and J 0 bases short, with 3 bases between. This CDR3 is built from 14 residues. CDR3 DNA: TGTGCCAGCAGTTTAGAAGCAACTAATGAAAAACTGTTTTTT. This translates into CASSLEATNEKLFF.

This clonotype turned up a few times. This chain uses TRBV20-1 with TRBJ2-7; 9 nucleotides align to TRBD2. Trimming cost V 3 bases and J 6 bases; bases outside gene matches: 12. From germline, CDR1 is DFQATT and CDR2 SNEGSKA (reference sequence). The CDR3 is 15 amino acids. The CDR3 here is CSASRARAGGIEQYF. In DNA, the CDR3 is TGCAGTGCTAGTCGTGCCCGAGCGGGAGGTATCGAGCAGTACTTC.

This sequence joins TRBV20-1 and TRBJ2-7, with a possible D match to TRBD1 (7 bases). The V end lost 5 bases, the J end lost 2 bases, and 13 bases lay between the germline ends. The CDR3 is 13 residues long. The germline V gene has CDR1 DFQATT and CDR2 SNEGSKA (reference sequence). The CDR3 DNA reads TGCAGTGCTCCCAGGGGGGCCCCCTACGAGCAGTACTTC. Its translation: CSAPRGAPYEQYF.

The CDR3 DNA reads TGTGCCAGCAGCTTATTTGGCAGAGCCCCCTCCTACGAGCAGTACTTC. Translation gives CASSLFGRAPSYEQYF. V gene TRBV13 combines with J gene TRBJ2-7; no firm D call. The germline CDR1 and CDR2 sequences are PRHDT and FYEKMQ (reference sequence). CDR3 length equals 16 residues. The germline V and J ends were trimmed by 2 bases and 0 bases, with 14 bases remaining between them. Complete variable domain (other parts from reference TRBV13 and TRBJ2-7): AAGVIQSPRHLIKEKRETATLKCYPIPRHDTVYWYQQGPGQDPQFLISFYEKMQSDKGSIPDRFSAQQFSDYHSELNMSSLELGDSALYFCASSLFGRAPSYEQYFGPGTRLTVT.

The chain uses TRBV4-3 and TRBJ2-3; 7 bases line up with TRBD1. The CDR3 totals 15 residues. The V and J ends lost 2 bases and 4 bases, in that order; junction bases with no gene match: 6. The germline V gene encodes CDR1 LGHNA and CDR2 YSLEER. The CDR3 region has the DNA TGCGCCAGCAGCCAATCGGACAGGACTTCAGATACGCAGTATTTT. Protein sequence: CASSQSDRTSDTQYF.

This clonotype was recorded a few times. This chain connects TRBV5-1 to TRBJ1-2; a weak D match, TRBD1 (5 bases). Looked up from germline, CDR1 is SGHRS and CDR2 is YFSETQ. V lost 1 base and J 8 bases, leaving 15 bases between the germline ends. The CDR3 runs to 14 residues. The CDR3 region has the DNA TGCGCCAGCAGCTTGAGGACAATAACTGTCGGCTACACCTTC. Protein sequence: CASSLRTITVGYTF.

This clonotype has only a few counts. V is TRBV6-5 and J is TRBJ1-1; weak D call: TRBD1 (6 bases). Per germline, CDR1 MNHEY and CDR2 SVGAGI. V lost 2 bases to trimming and J lost 3 bases, with 16 bases between them. This CDR3 comprises 16 residues. The DNA for the CDR3 is TGTGCCAGCAGTTACCTCGGACAGCCGGTGCACACTGAAGCTTTCTTT. Encoded protein: CASSYLGQPVHTEAFF.

This CDR3 is CSAGRDRETETQYF. DNA of the CDR3: TGCAGTGCTGGACGGGACAGGGAGACTGAGACCCAGTACTTC. The genes are TRBV20-1 and TRBJ2-5, with TRBD1 matching 9 bases. V dropped 5 bases and J dropped 5; count of bases not matched to a gene: 9. Germline V gene lookup returns CDR1 DFQATT and CDR2 SNEGSKA (reference sequence). The CDR3 loop spans 14 amino acids.

This clonotype was found many times. V gene TRBV11-2 combines with J gene TRBJ2-3, with D hard to call. V was clipped by 3 bases and J by 2 bases, with 12 bases between them. CDR1 SGHAT and CDR2 FQNNGV come from the germline V gene. CDR3 length: 15 amino acids. The CDR3 DNA reads as TGTGCCAGCAGCTTTTCGGTAGGCTTCACAGATACGCAGTATTTT. This sequence encodes CASSFSVGFTDTQYF.

This clonotype was seen ten or more times. The rearrangement uses TRBV12-3 or TRBV12-4 and TRBJ2-1; no clear D gene. The CDR3 covers 11 residues. Trimming cost V 7 bases and J 8 bases, with 9 bases left between them. The CDR3 protein is CASTSRDEQFF. The CDR3 DNA sequence: TGTGCCAGCACCTCCCGGGATGAGCAGTTCTTC.

V gene TRBV25-1 combines with J gene TRBJ2-5, with 8 positions matching TRBD2. The CDR3 spans 18 residues. V shed 4 bases, J shed 1 base, and the junction held 14 bases outside the gene matches. Germline lookup yields CDR1 MGHDK and CDR2 SYGVNS. CDR3 nucleotides: TGTGCCAGCAGTGCTCAAAGGGCCAGCGGGGGCCGCCAAGAGACCCAGTACTTC. It specifies CASSAQRASGGRQETQYF.

This clonotype was detected a few times. CDR3 protein: CAIKYGREEWGEQYF. For the CDR3, the DNA is TGTGCCATCAAGTATGGCAGGGAAGAGTGGGGCGAGCAGTACTTC. The chain joins TRBV10-3 to TRBJ2-7; possibly TRBD1 for D (5 bases). Trimming left V 7 bases short and J 6 bases short, with 22 bases between. Germline CDR1 and CDR2: ENHRY and SYGVKD. This CDR3 is built from 15 residues.